A selection of T cell receptor beta chains follows, all from one sample in a study of shared clonotypes between healthy human individuals. Data came from immunoSEQ multiplex PCR; TCRdb stores just in-frame clones and leaves some out. The sample has about 610,000 clones; around 97% are singletons. The specimen sequenced was naive CD4+ T cells sorted from blood. These receptors originate from a young woman in good health. Each CDR3 is given with its conserved first and last residue. The order of the fields is clone size, V gene, D gene, J gene, CDR3 DNA, CDR3 protein. A D gene is named only where the DNA matches it firmly. Expanded clones get a size class; other rows say once, few or many, or leave the size out.

size: -
V: TRBV14
D: TRBD2
J: TRBJ2-1
DNA: TGTGCCAGCAGCGCGACTAGCGGGAGGGCCAATGAGCAGTTCTTC
CDR3: CASSATSGRANEQFF

size: once
V: TRBV15
D: -
J: TRBJ2-1
DNA: TGTGCCACCAGCAGAGATTCACAGGGAGGCTACAATGAGCAGTTCTTC
CDR3: CATSRDSQGGYNEQFF

size: once
V: TRBV30
D: TRBD2
J: TRBJ2-7
DNA: TGTGCCTGGAGTGTCTGGGGACTAGCAAACTACGAGCAGTACTTC
CDR3: CAWSVWGLANYEQYF

size: -
V: TRBV6-1
D: -
J: TRBJ2-3
DNA: TGTGCCAGCAGTGAAGGTCAGAGGGGGGATCCGCAGTATTTT
CDR3: CASSEGQRGDPQYF

size: once
V: TRBV5-4
D: TRBD2
J: TRBJ2-1
DNA: TGTGCCAGCAGCGCGCCGCTAGCGGGAGATAATGAGCAGTTCTTC
CDR3: CASSAPLAGDNEQFF

size: -
V: TRBV6-5
D: TRBD2
J: TRBJ2-2
DNA: TGTGCCAGCAGTTACTGGACTAGCGTGAACACCGGGGAGCTGTTTTTT
CDR3: CASSYWTSVNTGELFF

size: -
V: TRBV9
D: TRBD1
J: TRBJ1-3
DNA: TGTGCCAGCAGCGTCGACAGGGCTACTGGAAACACCATATATTTT
CDR3: CASSVDRATGNTIYF

size: -
V: TRBV28
D: TRBD1
J: TRBJ1-5
DNA: TGTGCCAGCAGACAACAGGGGTATCAGCCCCAGCATTTT
CDR3: CASRQQGYQPQHF

size: -
V: TRBV2
D: TRBD2
J: TRBJ2-1
DNA: TGTGCCAGCAGTGACCGTCTAGCGGCAGCCAATGAGCAGTTCTTC
CDR3: CASSDRLAAANEQFF

size: -
V: TRBV27
D: TRBD2
J: TRBJ2-4
DNA: TGTGCCAGCAGGGGACTAGCGGGAGTTAGAGACAAAAACATTCAGTACTTC
CDR3: CASRGLAGVRDKNIQYF

size: -
V: TRBV19
D: -
J: TRBJ1-5
DNA: TGTGCCAGTAGTAACAGGGACACCAATCAGCCCCAGCATTTT
CDR3: CASSNRDTNQPQHF

size: -
V: TRBV2
D: TRBD2
J: TRBJ2-2
DNA: TGTGCCAGCAGGGGCGGACTAGCTAGCACCGGGGAGCTGTTTTTT
CDR3: CASRGGLASTGELFF

size: once
V: TRBV6-6
D: TRBD2
J: TRBJ2-4
DNA: TGTGCCAGCACCGCCGGGACGGGGGGAAACATTCAGTACTTC
CDR3: CASTAGTGGNIQYF

size: -
V: TRBV6-5
D: TRBD1
J: TRBJ2-7
DNA: TGTGCCAGCAGAGAAGACAGGGGGCGCTACGAGCAGTACTTC
CDR3: CASREDRGRYEQYF

size: once
V: TRBV5-4
D: -
J: TRBJ2-1
DNA: TGTGCCAGCAGCTTGCCCCGGGGGCCCAGGGATGAGCAGTTCTTC
CDR3: CASSLPRGPRDEQFF

size: -
V: TRBV9
D: -
J: TRBJ2-3
DNA: TGTGCCAGCAGCGTAGGAGTTGGGGCAGGTACAGATACGCAGTATTTT
CDR3: CASSVGVGAGTDTQYF

size: -
V: TRBV19
D: -
J: TRBJ2-3
DNA: TGTGCCAGTAGAGCTAGCGGCACAGATACGCAGTATTTT
CDR3: CASRASGTDTQYF

size: -
V: TRBV23-1
D: TRBD1
J: TRBJ2-1
DNA: TGCGCCAGCAGCCCCGGGACAGGGAGATACAATGAGCAGTTCTTC
CDR3: CASSPGTGRYNEQFF

size: -
V: TRBV5-1
D: TRBD2
J: TRBJ2-5
DNA: TGCGCCAGCAGCTTGGCTAGCGGGAGTCTGCGATCGAAGACCCAGTACTTC
CDR3: CASSLASGSLRSKTQYF

size: -
V: TRBV29-1
D: TRBD2
J: TRBJ2-1
DNA: TGCAGCGTCATAGCGGGGTGGAGCTCCTACAATGAGCAGTTCTTC
CDR3: CSVIAGWSSYNEQFF

size: -
V: TRBV5-1
D: -
J: TRBJ2-5
DNA: TGCGCCAGCAGCGCCACGGTCAGGGAGACCCAGTACTTC
CDR3: CASSATVRETQYF

size: -
V: TRBV28
D: TRBD1
J: TRBJ1-2
DNA: TGTGCCAGCAGTTTACCAGGGGGCGGTCATGGCTACACCTTC
CDR3: CASSLPGGGHGYTF

size: -
V: TRBV29-1
D: -
J: TRBJ1-4
DNA: TGCAGCGCCCTAATTCGGGCGGGGGATGAAAAACTGTTTTTT
CDR3: CSALIRAGDEKLFF

size: once
V: TRBV6-5
D: -
J: TRBJ1-1
DNA: TGTGCCAGCAGTTACTGGGGGGATGCGGACACTGAAGCTTTCTTT
CDR3: CASSYWGDADTEAFF

size: -
V: TRBV5-5
D: TRBD2
J: TRBJ2-7
DNA: TGTGCCAGCAGCAAGGCGGGACTAGTCGTCCACGAGCAGTACTTC
CDR3: CASSKAGLVVHEQYF

size: -
V: TRBV6-5
D: TRBD2
J: TRBJ2-2
DNA: TGTGCCAGCGGGGTTAGCGGGAGGACCGGGGAGCTGTTTTTT
CDR3: CASGVSGRTGELFF

size: -
V: TRBV28
D: -
J: TRBJ2-7
DNA: TGTGCCAGCAGTTCCCCCCCCCGGGGAGACAACGAGCAGTACTTC
CDR3: CASSSPPRGDNEQYF

size: -
V: TRBV6-1
D: -
J: TRBJ1-2
DNA: TGTGCCAGCAGTTTGATCGAGGATTTCGGCTACACCTTC
CDR3: CASSLIEDFGYTF

size: -
V: TRBV28
D: -
J: TRBJ1-5
DNA: TGTGCCAGCAGTTCTCCCCTCTCCCGGCGACAGAAAGGGAATCAGCCCCAGCATTTT
CDR3: CASSSPLSRRQKGNQPQHF

size: -
V: TRBV29-1
D: -
J: TRBJ2-1
DNA: TGCAGCGTTGCCTCGCCGGGTGAGCAGTTCTTC
CDR3: CSVASPGEQFF

size: -
V: TRBV28
D: -
J: TRBJ2-2
DNA: TGTGCCAGCATCGGAGGGAACACCGGGGAGCTGTTTTTT
CDR3: CASIGGNTGELFF

size: -
V: TRBV30
D: -
J: TRBJ2-2
DNA: TGTGCCTGGAGTGTTGAGCTGTACACCGGGGAGCTGTTTTTT
CDR3: CAWSVELYTGELFF

size: -
V: TRBV9
D: -
J: TRBJ2-5
DNA: TGTGCCAGCAGCGGAGCTCAGGTACCGGCGGGGACCCAGTACTTC
CDR3: CASSGAQVPAGTQYF

size: -
V: TRBV29-1
D: -
J: TRBJ2-7
DNA: TGCAGCGTTGTAGTGGGGTCTGGCCGACAACCCTACGAGCAGTACTTC
CDR3: CSVVVGSGRQPYEQYF

size: -
V: TRBV29-1
D: -
J: TRBJ1-1
DNA: TGCAGCGTCCGACAGGAGAAAGCTTTCTTT
CDR3: CSVRQEKAFF

size: -
V: TRBV5-4
D: -
J: TRBJ1-5
DNA: TGTGCCAGCAGCACTTCCCGGGACCCCGGTCAGCCCCAGCATTTT
CDR3: CASSTSRDPGQPQHF

size: -
V: TRBV9
D: -
J: TRBJ1-3
DNA: TGTGCCAGCAGCGTAGGGAGTCGACACCCACTCTCTGGAAACACCATATATTTT
CDR3: CASSVGSRHPLSGNTIYF

size: -
V: TRBV7-9
D: TRBD1
J: TRBJ2-5
DNA: TGTGCCAGCAGCCGACGACAGGGGCGACCACAAGAGACCCAGTACTTC
CDR3: CASSRRQGRPQETQYF

size: -
V: TRBV28
D: -
J: TRBJ2-1
DNA: TGTGCCAGCAGTATCCTTCCCCAGGGCTCATCGTTCTTC
CDR3: CASSILPQGSSFF

size: -
V: TRBV7-9
D: -
J: TRBJ1-1
DNA: TGTGCCAGCAGCTTAGCGTTGGGAGGTGGGAACACTGAAGCTTTCTTT
CDR3: CASSLALGGGNTEAFF

size: -
V: TRBV9
D: -
J: TRBJ1-1
DNA: TGTGCCAGCAGCGTAAGTCCTGGGGCTCTGAACACTGAAGCTTTCTTT
CDR3: CASSVSPGALNTEAFF

size: -
V: TRBV7-8
D: -
J: TRBJ1-2
DNA: TGTGCCAGCAGCTTAATTAGAGGCCCCAACTATGGCTACACCTTC
CDR3: CASSLIRGPNYGYTF

size: -
V: TRBV5-1
D: -
J: TRBJ1-1
DNA: TGCGCCAGCAGCTTGGGTCTAGGGGTCGGGAACACTGAAGCTTTCTTT
CDR3: CASSLGLGVGNTEAFF

size: -
V: TRBV19
D: -
J: TRBJ1-1
DNA: TGTGCCAGTAGTATAGCCGTAAGAGGTGAAGCTTTCTTT
CDR3: CASSIAVRGEAFF

size: -
V: TRBV6-1
D: -
J: TRBJ2-5
DNA: TGTGCCAGCAACTACGTCGGGATTTCAGGGGAGACCCAGTACTTC
CDR3: CASNYVGISGETQYF

size: -
V: TRBV27
D: -
J: TRBJ2-7
DNA: TGTGCCAGCAGGCGTGGTGGACTCGATCCCTACGAGCAGTACTTC
CDR3: CASRRGGLDPYEQYF

size: -
V: TRBV7-9
D: -
J: TRBJ1-2
DNA: TGTGCCAGCAGCTTACCACAGGATGATGGCTACACCTTC
CDR3: CASSLPQDDGYTF